A single sample is the source of the 20 T cell receptor beta chains below, sequenced in a study of cytomegalovirus exposure and HLA in healthy donors. PCR primers comprised 60 Vbeta and 13 Jbeta primers. Some clones are missing from TCRdb's copy, which holds only in-frame ones; the method was immunoSEQ multiplex PCR. The table lists some 130,000 clones, 65% to 85% of them singletons. Sequenced: PBMCs. The receptors originated from a man aged 30 to 39 in good health and CMV-seronegative.

The chain combines TRBV2 with TRBJ2-7; 13 bases line up with TRBD2. Germline V CDR1 and CDR2: SNHLY, FYNNEI. The CDR3 is 14 residues long. With 4 bases clipped from V and 3 bases from J, the junction kept 0 bases outside the gene matches. The CDR3 region is CASSGTSGGYEQYF. The CDR3 nucleotides are TGTGCCAGCAGTGGGACTAGCGGGGGCTACGAGCAGTACTTC.

The genes are TRBV4-1 and TRBJ1-5, with D unclear. Germline V gene sequence: CDR1 MGHRA, CDR2 YSYEKL. The CDR3 totals 17 residues. Trimming took 1 base from V and 1 from J, leaving 14 bases between them. The CDR3 region is CASSQGAARASNQPQHF. The CDR3 bases are TGCGCCAGCAGCCAAGGGGCAGCACGAGCCAGCAATCAGCCCCAGCATTTT.

The V gene is TRBV5-1, the J gene TRBJ2-2; TRBD1 aligns across 8 bases. V shed 6 bases and J 4 bases; nucleotides not matched to a gene: 8. In germline, CDR1 is SGHRS, CDR2 YFSETQ. This CDR3 comprises 15 residues. This chain's CDR3 is CASTGATGGTGELFF. CDR3 bases: TGCGCCAGCACGGGAGCCACAGGGGGCACCGGGGAGCTGTTTTTT.

The rearrangement uses TRBV7-6 and TRBJ1-3; perhaps TRBD1 as D (6 bases). Germline V gene sequence: CDR1 SGHVS, CDR2 FNYEAQ. The V gene lost 5 bases and the J gene lost 0 bases, with 11 bases spanning the gap. The CDR3 is made up of 15 amino acids. This CDR3 is CASSATGPSGNTIYF. The CDR3 nucleotides read TGTGCCAGCAGCGCGACAGGACCCTCTGGAAACACCATATATTTT.

This chain joins TRBV29-1 and TRBJ1-2; D gene uncertain. From germline, CDR1 is SQVTM and CDR2 ANQGSEA. V lost 1 base and J lost 7, with 16 bases in between. The CDR3 covers 14 residues. CDR3 bases: TGCAGCGTTGAAGTATATACGGTTGGTGGTGGCTACACCTTC. This codes for CSVEVYTVGGGYTF.

In this sample, this clone turned up a few times. The chain carries TRBV5-1 and TRBJ2-1; 15 nucleotides line up with TRBD2. Per germline, CDR1 SGHRS and CDR2 YFSETQ. This CDR3 comprises 19 residues. Losses at the gene ends were 3 bases for V and 0 bases for J; bases not matched to a gene: 7. The CDR3, as DNA: TGCGCCAGCAGCTCCCGGACTAGCGGGAGGGGTTTCTCCTACAATGAGCAGTTCTTC. Translating gives CASSSRTSGRGFSYNEQFF.

In its sample, this clone was seen a few times. V and J are TRBV6-6 and TRBJ1-1; D not certain. This CDR3 is 13 amino acids long. Germline V gene data show CDR1 as MNHNY and CDR2 as SVGAGI (reference sequence). Trimming left V 3 bases short and J 1 base short, with 6 bases between. The CDR3 region is CASSYAKNTEAFF. The CDR3 DNA reads TGTGCCAGCAGTTATGCGAAGAACACTGAAGCTTTCTTT.

J is TRBJ1-5 and V is TRBV10-2, with 7 bases identical to TRBD1. Germline values: CDR1 WSHSY, CDR2 SAAADI. This CDR3 comprises 13 residues. With V trimmed by 8 bases and J by 4 bases, 5 bases remained unmatched. CDR3 protein: CASDDRVNQPQHF. The CDR3, as DNA: TGCGCCAGCGACGACAGGGTTAATCAGCCCCAGCATTTT.

The chain carries TRBV5-1 and TRBJ2-1; 7 nucleotides line up with TRBD2. V gave up 4 bases and J gave up 8 bases; unmatched junction bases: 9. The CDR3 length is 14 residues. Germline CDR1 reads SGHRS; CDR2 reads YFSETQ. In DNA, the CDR3 is TGCGCCAGCAGCCCCGGACTAGAGGAGGATGAGCAGTTCTTC. Protein product: CASSPGLEEDEQFF.

This clone came up once. The chain has TRBV9 and TRBJ2-3; the D gene is possibly TRBD1 (5 bases). The V gene's germline CDR1 is SGDLS and CDR2 YYNGEE. V was clipped by 4 bases and J by 1 base, with 10 bases between them. The CDR3 runs to 14 residues. The CDR3 sequence is CASSRGAGTDTQYF. CDR3 coding DNA: TGTGCCAGCAGCAGGGGCGCGGGCACAGATACGCAGTATTTT.

This clone was seen a single time. The genes are TRBV6-1 and TRBJ1-2; no clear D gene. This CDR3 has 14 amino acids. V lost 6 bases and J 0 bases, leaving 11 bases between the germline ends. CDR1 and CDR2 (germline): MNHNS, SASEGT. The CDR3 here is CASSQYPPNYGYTF. The CDR3 DNA follows: TGTGCCAGCAGCCAGTACCCACCTAACTATGGCTACACCTTC.

The rearrangement links TRBV15 to TRBJ2-5; D might be TRBD1 (5 bases). The last part of the DNA fits TRBJ2-7 better; the J call may be wrong. The CDR3 has 14 residues. Germline CDR1 LNHNV, CDR2 YYDKDF (reference sequence). For the CDR3, the DNA is TGTGCCACTGGGCTGGGGCGAGATTCATACGAGCAGTACTTC. This sequence encodes CATGLGRDSYEQYF.

This clone was detected only once. The genes are TRBV6-5 and TRBJ2-3, with 8 bases lining up with TRBD2. The CDR3 contains 14 residues. With V trimmed by 7 bases and J by 4 bases, 7 bases remained unmatched. Germline V lookup: CDR1 MNHEY, CDR2 SVGAGI. CDR3 DNA: TGTGCCAGCACTCCCGGGGGGGCACCAGATACGCAGTATTTT. Translated, it gives CASTPGGAPDTQYF.

The chain employs TRBV9 and TRBJ1-2; tentative D call: TRBD1 (5 bases). Trimming removed 4 bases from V and 0 bases from J, with 22 bases in between. The CDR3 is 18 residues long. Germline V gene sequence: CDR1 SGDLS, CDR2 YYNGEE. The CDR3 is CASSPGLDKVPTNYGYTF. Here the CDR3 DNA reads TGTGCCAGCAGCCCGGGACTGGATAAGGTACCTACTAACTATGGCTACACCTTC.

This clone showed up just a few times. V and J are TRBV15 and TRBJ1-3, with D tentatively TRBD1 (6 bases). The CDR3 is made up of 14 amino acids. Trimming pared 2 bases from V and 4 bases from J, leaving 9 bases between. Germline CDR1 is LNHNV and CDR2 is YYDKDF (reference sequence). CDR3 in amino acids: CATSRNREGNTIYF. The CDR3 region has the DNA TGTGCCACCAGCAGAAACAGGGAAGGAAACACCATATATTTT. The whole variable domain, filled in from reference TRBV15 and TRBJ1-3, reads DAMVIQNPRYQVTQFGKPVTLSCSQTLNHNVMYWYQQKSSQAPKLLFHYYDKDFNNEADTPDNFQSRRPNTSFCFLDIRSPGLGDTAMYLCATSRNREGNTIYFGEGSWLTVV.

The chain joins TRBV19 to TRBJ2-3; 8 nucleotides line up with TRBD1. V was clipped by 9 bases and J by 0 bases; unmatched bases: 5. This CDR3 has 14 amino acids. The germline CDR1 and CDR2 sequences are LNHDA and SQIVND (reference sequence). The CDR3 region has the DNA TGTGCCAGCAGAAACAGGGGGAGCACAGATACGCAGTATTTT. This translates into CASRNRGSTDTQYF.

This clone was seen a handful of times. At one end the junction does not follow the germline gene, possibly because of a read error. The chain uses TRBV7-7 and TRBJ2-5; TRBD2 might be the D (6 bases). This CDR3 comprises 15 residues. Germline values: CDR1 SSHAT, CDR2 FNYEAQ (reference sequence). The CDR3 sequence is CASSLGGGVGETQYF. The CDR3 DNA is TGTGCTAGCAGCTTAGGTGGCGGGGTGGGGGAGACCCAGTACTTC.

This clone has a handful of counts. The chain joins TRBV5-1 to TRBJ2-5; D perhaps matches TRBD2 (6 bases). The V and J ends lost 4 bases and 5 bases respectively, with 18 bases between them. This CDR3 comprises 15 residues. Looked up from germline, CDR1 is SGHRS and CDR2 is YFSETQ. The CDR3 nucleotides read TGCGCCAGCAGCCAACAGTCCTTAGGAGGGGAGACCCAGTACTTC. This translates into CASSQQSLGGETQYF.

The V call is TRBV28, the J call TRBJ2-3; 9 nucleotides align to TRBD1. The CDR3 is 13 residues long. Germline CDR1 is MDHEN and CDR2 is SYDVKM. After removal of 7 bases from V and 7 bases from J, the junction contained 6 bases not matched to a gene. The CDR3 DNA reads as TGTGCCAGCACGACAGGGGGTTTGTATACGCAGTATTTT. This encodes CASTTGGLYTQYF.

As regards this clone: Other DNA sequences of this sample code for an identical CDR3. V is TRBV2 and J is TRBJ2-2, with D unclear. The germline gives CDR1 SNHLY, CDR2 FYNNEI. The V end was cut by 4 bases, the J end by 4 bases, with 10 bases between. The CDR3 sequence is 14 residues long. In nucleotides, the CDR3 is TGTGCCAGCAGTGGTGAGAGACTCACCGGGGAGCTGTTTTTT. Translation: CASSGERLTGELFF.